These T cell receptor beta chains were read from a single sample in a study of human T cells and chemical hapten exposure. TCRdb re-called the RACE reads through MiXCR, storing one row per CDR3 protein. The top ten hold 5.6% of the sample, which has 25,000 to 35,000 distinct CDR3 sequences, approximately 5.8% seen once. Sequences were derived from whole blood, sampled in connection with sensitization to the hapten diphenylcyclopropenone (DPC). Source of these receptors: a man aged 25 to 40 with alopecia areata. Some clones in this sample may be carry-over from other donors' samples. The CDR3 runs from the conserved cysteine through the conserved F or W. D genes are given only for firm matches. Some rows have no size entry. The others give once, few or many, or a class for an expanded clone.

j_call: TRBJ2-2; v_call: TRBV20-1; clone_size: many; d_call: .; cdr3_aa: CSATGPITGELFF; cdr3_nt: TGCAGTGCTACCGGGCCCATTACCGGGGAGCTGTTTTTT
j_call: TRBJ2-1; v_call: TRBV11-2; clone_size: many; d_call: .; cdr3_aa: CASRDTGSNEQFF; cdr3_nt: TGTGCCAGCAGGGATACCGGGAGCAATGAGCAGTTCTTC
j_call: TRBJ1-5; v_call: TRBV5-1; clone_size: many; d_call: .; cdr3_aa: CASSPDGNQPQHF; cdr3_nt: TGCGCCAGCAGCCCGGACGGGAATCAGCCCCAGCATTTT
j_call: TRBJ2-1; v_call: TRBV7-2; clone_size: many; d_call: TRBD2; cdr3_aa: CASSPPGGGNEQFF; cdr3_nt: TGTGCCAGCAGCCCCCCGGGGGGTGGAAATGAGCAGTTCTTC
j_call: TRBJ2-5; v_call: TRBV2; clone_size: many; d_call: TRBD1; cdr3_aa: CASSLDRAKTQYF; cdr3_nt: TGTGCCAGCAGCTTGGACAGGGCAAAGACCCAGTACTTC
j_call: TRBJ1-5; v_call: TRBV4-1; clone_size: many; d_call: .; cdr3_aa: CASSQDSLGSNQPQHF; cdr3_nt: TGCGCCAGCAGCCAAGATTCCCTTGGGAGCAATCAGCCCCAGCATTTT
j_call: TRBJ1-1; v_call: TRBV19; clone_size: many; d_call: .; cdr3_aa: CASSIVPTGGTEAFF; cdr3_nt: TGTGCCAGTAGTATAGTCCCGACCGGAGGCACTGAAGCTTTCTTT
j_call: TRBJ1-1; v_call: TRBV4-2; clone_size: many; d_call: TRBD1; cdr3_aa: CASSHGPILETGGGLNTEAFF; cdr3_nt: TGTGCCAGCAGCCACGGCCCAATCTTAGAGACAGGGGGAGGGTTAAACACTGAAGCTTTCTTT
j_call: TRBJ2-7; v_call: TRBV6-5; clone_size: many; d_call: .; cdr3_aa: CASSYSGGQDGYEQYF; cdr3_nt: TGTGCCAGCAGTTACTCAGGTGGGCAAGACGGGTACGAGCAGTACTTC
j_call: TRBJ2-3; v_call: TRBV20-1; clone_size: few; d_call: TRBD2; cdr3_aa: CSAPTGTSGRASTDTQYF; cdr3_nt: TGCAGTGCCCCTACCGGGACTAGCGGGAGGGCAAGCACAGATACGCAGTATTTT
j_call: TRBJ2-5; v_call: TRBV2; clone_size: medium-sized; d_call: .; cdr3_aa: CASSEGRAQETQYF; cdr3_nt: TGTGCCAGCAGTGAGGGCAGGGCCCAAGAGACCCAGTACTTC
j_call: TRBJ1-4; v_call: TRBV4-1; clone_size: many; d_call: TRBD1; cdr3_aa: CASSPSTGDGGEKLFF; cdr3_nt: TGCGCCAGCAGCCCGAGCACAGGGGATGGAGGCGAAAAACTGTTTTTT
j_call: TRBJ1-6; v_call: TRBV20-1; clone_size: many; d_call: .; cdr3_aa: CSASPPYSPLHF; cdr3_nt: TGCAGTGCTAGCCCGCCGTATTCACCCCTCCACTTT
j_call: TRBJ2-3; v_call: TRBV7-2; clone_size: many; d_call: .; cdr3_aa: CASSSDYSSTDTQYF; cdr3_nt: TGTGCCAGCAGCTCCGACTATTCGAGCACAGATACGCAGTATTTT
j_call: TRBJ2-4; v_call: TRBV5-6; clone_size: many; d_call: .; cdr3_aa: CASSRGSIDIQYF; cdr3_nt: TGTGCCAGCAGCAGGGGAAGCATAGACATTCAGTACTTC
j_call: TRBJ1-5; v_call: TRBV7-8; clone_size: many; d_call: .; cdr3_aa: CASSLSPARRNQPQHF; cdr3_nt: TGTGCCAGCAGCTTATCCCCAGCCCGCCGGAATCAGCCCCAGCATTTT
j_call: TRBJ1-1; v_call: TRBV2; clone_size: many; d_call: TRBD1; cdr3_aa: CASTTNSRQGITEAFF; cdr3_nt: TGTGCCAGCACCACTAATTCCCGACAGGGCATAACTGAAGCTTTCTTT
j_call: TRBJ2-1; v_call: TRBV29-1; clone_size: many; d_call: TRBD2; cdr3_aa: CSVVTSGSGNEQFF; cdr3_nt: TGCAGCGTCGTGACTAGCGGGAGTGGCAATGAGCAGTTCTTC
j_call: TRBJ2-3; v_call: TRBV7-2; clone_size: many; d_call: .; cdr3_aa: CASSGASSFSTDTQYF; cdr3_nt: TGTGCCAGCAGTGGGGCTAGCAGCTTTAGCACAGATACGCAGTATTTT
j_call: TRBJ1-1; v_call: TRBV12-3/TRBV12-4; clone_size: many; d_call: TRBD1; cdr3_aa: CASSRTGNPEAFF; cdr3_nt: TGTGCCAGCAGCCGGACAGGGAACCCTGAAGCTTTCTTT
j_call: TRBJ2-3; v_call: TRBV25-1; clone_size: many; d_call: TRBD1; cdr3_aa: CAITGGDTDTQYF; cdr3_nt: TGTGCCATCACAGGGGGCGACACAGATACGCAGTATTTT
j_call: TRBJ2-7; v_call: TRBV7-2; clone_size: many; d_call: .; cdr3_aa: CASSPTRDVYEQYF; cdr3_nt: TGTGCCAGCAGCCCAACCCGGGACGTCTACGAGCAGTACTTC
j_call: TRBJ1-5; v_call: TRBV7-8; clone_size: many; d_call: .; cdr3_aa: CASSRTEERDQPQHF; cdr3_nt: TGTGCCAGCAGCCGCACAGAGGAGAGGGATCAGCCCCAGCATTTT
j_call: TRBJ2-1; v_call: TRBV7-2; clone_size: .; d_call: .; cdr3_aa: CASSLAAGSYNEQFF; cdr3_nt: TGTGCCAGCAGCTTAGCGGCCGGCTCCTACAATGAGCAGTTCTTC
j_call: TRBJ1-1; v_call: TRBV18; clone_size: many; d_call: .; cdr3_aa: CAYFCASSPQLATEAFF; cdr3_nt: .
j_call: TRBJ2-2; v_call: TRBV20-1; clone_size: many; d_call: .; cdr3_aa: CSASPSVNTGELFF; cdr3_nt: TGCAGTGCTAGCCCCTCAGTTAACACCGGGGAGCTGTTTTTT
j_call: TRBJ2-5; v_call: TRBV29-1; clone_size: many; d_call: .; cdr3_aa: CSGTLYETQYF; cdr3_nt: TGCAGCGGTACCCTGTACGAGACCCAGTACTTC
j_call: TRBJ1-2; v_call: TRBV6-2/TRBV6-3; clone_size: many; d_call: .; cdr3_aa: CASRTLIGTYGYTF; cdr3_nt: TGTGCCAGCAGAACCCTGATCGGCACCTATGGCTACACCTTC
j_call: TRBJ2-5; v_call: TRBV7-9; clone_size: many; d_call: .; cdr3_aa: CASSLTDRGASETQYF; cdr3_nt: TGTGCCAGCAGCCTAACAGACCGGGGGGCTAGCGAGACCCAGTACTTC
j_call: TRBJ1-2; v_call: TRBV7-9; clone_size: many; d_call: TRBD1; cdr3_aa: CASSLAGTGNYGYTF; cdr3_nt: TGTGCCAGCAGCTTAGCCGGGACAGGGAACTATGGCTACACCTTC
j_call: TRBJ1-1; v_call: TRBV29-1; clone_size: many; d_call: .; cdr3_aa: CSAQKGGSDTEAFF; cdr3_nt: TGCAGCGCCCAAAAGGGGGGCTCGGACACTGAAGCTTTCTTT
j_call: TRBJ2-7; v_call: TRBV27; clone_size: many; d_call: .; cdr3_aa: CASSQGAGGYEQYF; cdr3_nt: TGTGCCAGCAGCCAGGGGGCGGGGGGGTACGAGCAGTACTTC
j_call: TRBJ2-3; v_call: TRBV10-1; clone_size: many; d_call: .; cdr3_aa: CASSEFIEAGGTRTDTQYF; cdr3_nt: TGCGCCAGCAGTGAGTTCATCGAGGCCGGCGGGACGCGCACAGATACGCAGTATTTT
j_call: TRBJ2-7; v_call: TRBV2; clone_size: many; d_call: .; cdr3_aa: CASRTTYEQYF; cdr3_nt: TGTGCCAGCAGGACTACCTACGAGCAGTACTTC
j_call: TRBJ2-7; v_call: TRBV6-1; clone_size: .; d_call: .; cdr3_aa: CASRGTQISYEQYF; cdr3_nt: TGTGCCAGCAGGGGAACGCAGATCTCCTACGAGCAGTACTTC
j_call: TRBJ1-2; v_call: TRBV4-1; clone_size: many; d_call: TRBD1; cdr3_aa: CASSPDGTDYGYTF; cdr3_nt: TGCGCCAGCAGCCCGGATGGGACAGACTATGGCTACACCTTC
j_call: TRBJ1-2; v_call: TRBV7-2; clone_size: .; d_call: .; cdr3_aa: CASSLAPLQGYGYTF; cdr3_nt: TGTGCCAGCAGCTTAGCCCCTTTACAGGGCTATGGCTACACCTTC
j_call: TRBJ2-7; v_call: TRBV4-3; clone_size: many; d_call: .; cdr3_aa: CASSQDSGPSSYEQYF; cdr3_nt: TGCGCCAGCAGCCAAGATTCGGGCCCCAGCTCCTACGAGCAGTACTTC
j_call: TRBJ1-6; v_call: TRBV11-2; clone_size: many; d_call: TRBD1; cdr3_aa: CASSLRQGDAPLHF; cdr3_nt: TGTGCCAGCAGCCTCCGACAGGGTGACGCACCCCTCCACTTT
j_call: TRBJ1-5; v_call: TRBV15; clone_size: many; d_call: .; cdr3_aa: CATSRRSVRTDNQPQHF; cdr3_nt: TGTGCCACCAGCAGAAGATCGGTTAGGACAGACAATCAGCCCCAGCATTTT
j_call: TRBJ2-7; v_call: TRBV7-2; clone_size: many; d_call: .; cdr3_aa: CASSLGLDYEQYF; cdr3_nt: TGTGCCAGCAGCTTAGGGCTAGACTACGAGCAGTACTTC
j_call: TRBJ2-7; v_call: TRBV27; clone_size: few; d_call: .; cdr3_aa: CASSLLTVGEQYF; cdr3_nt: TGTGCCAGCAGTTTACTGACTGTGGGCGAGCAGTACTTC
j_call: TRBJ2-3; v_call: TRBV7-9; clone_size: many; d_call: .; cdr3_aa: CASSKTGSTTDTQYF; cdr3_nt: TGTGCCAGCAGCAAAACGGGTTCCACCACAGATACGCAGTATTTT
j_call: TRBJ2-2; v_call: TRBV6-5; clone_size: many; d_call: TRBD1; cdr3_aa: CASSRQGFSGELFF; cdr3_nt: TGTGCCAGCAGTCGACAGGGCTTCTCCGGGGAGCTGTTTTTT
j_call: TRBJ1-2; v_call: TRBV28; clone_size: many; d_call: TRBD1; cdr3_aa: CASRDRTATNYGYTF; cdr3_nt: TGTGCCAGCAGGGACAGGACCGCCACTAACTATGGCTACACCTTC
j_call: TRBJ2-2; v_call: TRBV23-1; clone_size: many; d_call: .; cdr3_aa: CARIGTGELFF; cdr3_nt: TGCGCCAGGATTGGGACCGGGGAGCTGTTTTTT
j_call: TRBJ2-1; v_call: TRBV24-1; clone_size: many; d_call: TRBD2; cdr3_aa: CATTAGVGTSGRNYNEQFF; cdr3_nt: TGTGCCACCACCGCGGGGGTGGGGACTAGCGGGAGGAATTACAATGAGCAGTTCTTC
j_call: TRBJ2-3; v_call: TRBV7-8; clone_size: medium-sized; d_call: .; cdr3_aa: CASSLTGTDTQYF; cdr3_nt: TGTGCCAGCAGCCTAACAGGCACAGATACGCAGTATTTT
j_call: TRBJ1-5; v_call: TRBV12-3/TRBV12-4; clone_size: many; d_call: .; cdr3_aa: CASSFPGGQPQHF; cdr3_nt: TGTGCCAGCAGTTTTCCGGGGGGTCAGCCCCAGCATTTT
j_call: TRBJ2-2; v_call: TRBV9; clone_size: many; d_call: .; cdr3_aa: CASTWTETGELFF; cdr3_nt: TGTGCCAGCACTTGGACTGAAACCGGGGAGCTGTTTTTT
j_call: TRBJ1-6; v_call: TRBV11-3; clone_size: many; d_call: TRBD1; cdr3_aa: CASTPGRGTGLAPLHF; cdr3_nt: TGTGCCAGCACCCCAGGGCGGGGGACAGGCCTGGCACCCCTCCACTTT
j_call: TRBJ2-5; v_call: TRBV27; clone_size: few; d_call: .; cdr3_aa: CASSLWGAPGETQYF; cdr3_nt: TGTGCCAGCAGTTTATGGGGGGCGCCGGGGGAGACCCAGTACTTC